The source of this T cell receptor (beta chain) is a study of neurological immune-mediated disorders. General observations from the study: While HTLV-1-associated myelopathy showed the greatest TCR clonal expansion, multiple sclerosis showed the least, falling below healthy controls.

The unsorted libraries were prepared from 2 million PBMCs (stored at -80 C). TCRdb reprocessed the 5' RACE reads via MiXCR and lists one record per CDR3 protein. Altogether tens of thousands of distinct CDR3 sequences are present, 9% to 12% being singletons, with the ten largest covering approximately 6.9%. As for this clonotype: Its antigen is not identified.

The CDR3 covers 16 residues. The germline gives CDR1 DFQATT, CDR2 SNEGSKA (reference sequence). After removal of 1 base from V and 4 bases from J, the junction contained 8 bases not matched to a gene. The chain carries TRBV20-1 and TRBJ1-5; 9 bases fit TRBD1. Sequencing used PBMCs. The TCR was taken from a woman aged 30 to 39 with HTLV-1-associated myelopathy (HAM/TSP). The CDR3 DNA reads as TGCAGTGCTAGAGCACCGGGACAGGGCCAAAATCAGCCCCAGCATTTT. Translated, it gives CSARAPGQGQNQPQHF.